Listed below are T cell receptor beta chains from one sample, sequenced in a study of beta chain features in type 1 diabetes. Using immunoSEQ multiplex PCR, the repertoire was profiled, and TCRdb retains in-frame clones only, with some absent. The table includes around 160,000 clones, 48% detected once. Material: Tregs from blood. The receptors were sampled from a young man in good health. Each CDR3 is given with its conserved first and last residue. Fields, in order: V gene, D gene, J gene, clone size, CDR3 DNA, CDR3 protein. The D gene is left open where the match is weak. Clone size, where shown, is once, few, many, or a class for clones that have expanded.

v_call: TRBV30; d_call: .; j_call: TRBJ1-2; clone_size: .; cdr3_nt: TGTGCTAAGGGCCGGGATTATGGCTACACCTTC; cdr3_aa: CAKGRDYGYTF
v_call: TRBV10-3; d_call: .; j_call: TRBJ2-5; clone_size: few; cdr3_nt: TGTGCCATCAGTGAGTCGACGGGCCAAGAGACCCAGTACTTC; cdr3_aa: CAISESTGQETQYF
v_call: TRBV7-9; d_call: .; j_call: TRBJ2-7; clone_size: .; cdr3_nt: TGTGCCAGCAGTCCCCGGAGTAGGGGTCTCAAGGACGAGCAGTACTTC; cdr3_aa: CASSPRSRGLKDEQYF
v_call: TRBV6-6; d_call: TRBD1; j_call: TRBJ1-4; clone_size: once; cdr3_nt: TGTGCCAGCAGCTACGGACAGGGCAAGGAAAAACTGTTTTTT; cdr3_aa: CASSYGQGKEKLFF
v_call: TRBV25-1; d_call: .; j_call: TRBJ1-2; clone_size: .; cdr3_nt: TGTGCCAGCAGTGAATCGTTCGGGAAACTTGGCTACACCTTC; cdr3_aa: CASSESFGKLGYTF
v_call: TRBV7-9; d_call: .; j_call: TRBJ2-2; clone_size: .; cdr3_nt: TGTGCCAGCAGCTTGCCAGAGAACACCGGGGAGCTGTTTTTT; cdr3_aa: CASSLPENTGELFF
v_call: TRBV7-3; d_call: TRBD2; j_call: TRBJ2-3; clone_size: .; cdr3_nt: TGTGCCAGCAGCTTAGGTAGCGGGAGCCATACGCAGTATTTT; cdr3_aa: CASSLGSGSHTQYF
v_call: TRBV19; d_call: TRBD2; j_call: TRBJ2-5; clone_size: .; cdr3_nt: TGTGCCAGTAGTACATCGGGACTAGCGGGAGGGCCGGAGACCCAGTACTTC; cdr3_aa: CASSTSGLAGGPETQYF
v_call: TRBV5-1; d_call: .; j_call: TRBJ2-2; clone_size: few; cdr3_nt: TGCGCCAGCAGCTCCCGGGGAGGCGGGGAGCTGTTTTTT; cdr3_aa: CASSSRGGGELFF
v_call: TRBV27; d_call: TRBD1; j_call: TRBJ1-6; clone_size: few; cdr3_nt: TGTGCCAGCAGTTTATCCCAGGGGGCATTCTCACCCCTCCACTTT; cdr3_aa: CASSLSQGAFSPLHF
v_call: TRBV29-1; d_call: .; j_call: TRBJ2-5; clone_size: .; cdr3_nt: TGCAGCGGCCGGGACAATCAAGAGACCCAGTACTTC; cdr3_aa: CSGRDNQETQYF